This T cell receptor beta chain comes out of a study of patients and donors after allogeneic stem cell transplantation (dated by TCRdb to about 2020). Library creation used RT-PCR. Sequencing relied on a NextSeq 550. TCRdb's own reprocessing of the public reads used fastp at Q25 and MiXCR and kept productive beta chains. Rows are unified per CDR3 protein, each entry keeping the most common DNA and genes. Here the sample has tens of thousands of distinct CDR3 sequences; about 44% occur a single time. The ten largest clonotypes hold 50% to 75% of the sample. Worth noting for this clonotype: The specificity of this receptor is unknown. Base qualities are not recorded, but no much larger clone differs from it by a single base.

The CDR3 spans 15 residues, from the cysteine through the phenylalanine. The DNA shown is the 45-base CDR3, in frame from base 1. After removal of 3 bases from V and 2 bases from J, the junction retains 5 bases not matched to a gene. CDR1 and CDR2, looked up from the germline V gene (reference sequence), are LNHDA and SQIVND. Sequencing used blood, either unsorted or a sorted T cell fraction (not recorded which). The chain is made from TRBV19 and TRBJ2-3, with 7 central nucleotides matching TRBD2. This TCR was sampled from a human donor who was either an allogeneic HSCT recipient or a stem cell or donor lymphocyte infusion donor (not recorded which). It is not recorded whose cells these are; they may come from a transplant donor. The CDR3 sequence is CASSIFREDTDTQYF. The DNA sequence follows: TGTGCCAGTAGTATTTTCCGGGAGGACACAGATACGCAGTATTTT.